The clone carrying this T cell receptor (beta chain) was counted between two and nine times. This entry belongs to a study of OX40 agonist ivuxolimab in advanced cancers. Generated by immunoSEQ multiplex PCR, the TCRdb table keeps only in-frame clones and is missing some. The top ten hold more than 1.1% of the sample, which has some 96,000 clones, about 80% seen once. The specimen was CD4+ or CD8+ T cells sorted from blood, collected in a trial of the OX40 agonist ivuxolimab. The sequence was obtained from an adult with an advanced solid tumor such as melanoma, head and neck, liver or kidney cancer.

The CDR3 DNA reads TGTGCCAGCAGCCAATTCCAGGAAGCCTACGAGCAGTACTTC. Its protein product is CASSQFQEAYEQYF. The chain recombines TRBV16 with TRBJ2-7, with D unclear. Trimming left V 1 base short and J 2 bases short, with 9 bases between. Germline lookup yields CDR1 KGHSY and CDR2 FQNENV. The CDR3 covers 14 residues.